This T cell receptor beta chain was identified during a study of T cell repertoires in cytomegalovirus infection. Study-level information: Public signatures in TCR beta pointed to CMV infection and matching HLA type. Study observations and caveats: Identification of carriers of CMV plus the relevant HLA was performed using cumulative public TCR beta family frequency.

This clonotype was observed a few times. The antigen remains unidentified. TCRdb passed the reads through MiXCR, listing each CDR3 protein once. The sample contains under 120,000 distinct CDR3 sequences, approximately 45% of which appear only once. Germline CDR1 and CDR2: SGHVS and FNYEAQ. There are 15 residues in the CDR3. With V trimmed by 3 bases and J by 4 bases, 7 bases remained unmatched. The specimen comprised CD8+ T cells from cultured PBMCs, sampled from culture after CMV antigen stimulation. The sequence came from a human donor in good health (CMV status not recorded). Some clones in this sample may be carry-over from other donors' samples. The chain is built from TRBV7-6 and TRBJ2-3, with TRBD1 matching 7 bases. Here the CDR3 reads CASSFGTVFADTQYF. The CDR3 nucleotides read TGTGCCAGCAGCTTTGGGACAGTTTTCGCAGATACGCAGTATTTT.